The 23 T cell receptor beta chains given below trace back to one sample, sequenced in a study of CD8 T cells in ankylosing spondylitis. The study, taken as a whole, reports: Made up of about eight highly homologous variants, a TCR beta motif appeared characteristic of ankylosing spondylitis blood.

For these TCRs, the target antigens are not known. TCRdb redid the calling of the 5' RACE reads with MiXCR, one entry per CDR3 protein. This table holds hundreds of thousands of distinct CDR3 sequences, about 10% found once. What was sequenced was blood, either unsorted or a sorted T cell fraction (not recorded which). These receptors came from a male donor with ankylosing spondylitis.

This clonotype was counted a few times. The V gene is TRBV5-4, the J gene TRBJ1-2, with TRBD1 matching over 12 bases. Germline V gene data show CDR1 as SGHNT and CDR2 as YYREEE (reference sequence). The trim removed 0 bases at V and 0 bases at J, leaving 3 bases unmatched. The CDR3 is 17 amino acids. CDR3 sequence reads: CASSLDGTGGSNYGYTF. The CDR3 nucleotides read TGTGCCAGCAGCTTGGATGGGACAGGGGGCTCTAACTATGGCTACACCTTC.

This clonotype occurred many times. The junction departs from germline at one end; a sequencing error may be responsible. V usage is TRBV18 and J usage is TRBJ1-1; D not certain. This CDR3 region has 12 residues. CDR1 and CDR2 (germline): KGHSH, LQKENI. The CDR3 loop is CASSPRNTEAFF. The CDR3 DNA is TGTGCCAGCTCGCCACGGAACACTGAAGCTTTCTTT. Drawing the rest from reference TRBV18 and TRBJ1-1, the complete variable domain is NAGVMQNPRHLVRRRGQEARLRCSPMKGHSHVYWYRQLPEEGLKFMVYLQKENIIDESGMPKERFSAEFPKEGPSILRIQQVVRGDSAAYFCASSPRNTEAFFGQGTRLTVV.

This clonotype occurred a few times. As DNA, the CDR3 is TGCAGTGCAGGGGGTAGGGGTCAGCCCCAGCATTTT. Translated: CSAGGRGQPQHF. The rearrangement joins TRBV20-1 to TRBJ1-5, with D perhaps matching TRBD1 (6 bases). Germline CDR1 reads DFQATT; CDR2 reads SNEGSKA (reference sequence). Trimming cost V 6 bases and J 6 bases, with 12 bases left between them. The length of the CDR3 is 12 residues.

The CDR3 DNA reads as TGCAGTGCTCTTCGGGGACCAAAAACAGATACGCAGTATTTT. Translating it yields CSALRGPKTDTQYF. V is TRBV20-1 and J is TRBJ2-3; D is possibly TRBD1 or TRBD2 (5 bases each). The V and J ends lost 5 bases and 3 bases respectively, with 15 bases between them. Germline V gene data show CDR1 as DFQATT and CDR2 as SNEGSKA (reference sequence). There are 14 residues in the CDR3.

This clonotype was seen repeatedly, ten times or more. This rearrangement joins TRBV7-2 to TRBJ1-5, with 9 positions matching TRBD1. CDR3 length equals 14 residues. CDR1 is SGHTA, CDR2 FQGNSA, per germline. The V and J ends lost 2 bases and 7 bases, in that order; junction bases with no gene match: 3. The CDR3 spells CASSLTGGMQPQHF. The CDR3 nucleotides are TGTGCCAGCAGCTTAACAGGGGGCATGCAGCCCCAGCATTTT.

The sample holds a few counts of this clonotype. The J gene is TRBJ2-3, the V gene TRBV20-1; 7 bases are shared with TRBD2. This CDR3 spans 15 amino acids. Germline CDR1 is DFQATT and CDR2 is SNEGSKA (reference sequence). The junction had 6 bases not matched to a gene; V was cut back by 3 bases and J by 0 bases. The CDR3 DNA is TGCAGTGCTAGGGGATTTAGCGGGAGCACAGATACGCAGTATTTT. Translated, it gives CSARGFSGSTDTQYF.

This clonotype has just a few counts. The V gene is TRBV27, the J gene TRBJ2-5; D possibly corresponds to TRBD1 (5 bases). This CDR3 contains 13 residues. Trimming left V 5 bases short and J 5 bases short, with 12 bases between. Germline CDR1 reads MNHEY; CDR2 reads SMNVEV (reference sequence). The CDR3 region has the DNA TGTGCCAGCAGTAAAAGGGGAACGGAGACCCAGTACTTC. Its protein is CASSKRGTETQYF.

This clonotype was picked up a small number of times. V gene TRBV12-3 or TRBV12-4 combines with J gene TRBJ1-1; the D gene is possibly TRBD1 (6 bases). The V gene lost 6 bases and the J gene lost 0 bases, with 14 bases spanning the gap. The CDR3 length is 15 residues. The CDR3 sequence: CASSLDRRMNTEAFF. The CDR3, as DNA: TGTGCCAGCAGCCTCGACAGGAGGATGAACACTGAAGCTTTCTTT.

This clonotype came up once. Given the absence of the conserved phenylalanine or tryptophan at the CDR3 end, a read error is likely. V is TRBV6-5 and J is TRBJ1-4; 9 bases are shared with TRBD1. V shed 4 bases and J 6 bases; nucleotides not matched to a gene: 3. Germline loops: CDR1 MNHEY, CDR2 SVGAGI. The CDR3 has 14 amino acids. CDR3 nucleotide sequence: TGTGCCAGCAGTTCTTGGACAGGGGATGAAAAACTGTTTTCT. It encodes CASSSWTGDEKLFS.

The rearrangement joins TRBV11-2 to TRBJ2-1; possibly TRBD2 for D (6 bases). V was clipped by 2 bases and J by 9 bases, with 20 bases between them. From germline, CDR1 is SGHAT and CDR2 FQNNGV. This CDR3 comprises 16 residues. The CDR3 reads CASSLIRGSIGREQFF. The CDR3 region has the DNA TGTGCCAGCAGCTTAATACGGGGGAGTATCGGCCGTGAGCAGTTCTTC.

This clonotype was seen repeatedly, ten times or more. This chain links TRBV29-1 with TRBJ2-3; 9 bases align to TRBD1. This CDR3 region has 14 residues. V gave up 4 bases and J gave up 2 bases; unmatched junction bases: 4. Germline values: CDR1 SQVTM, CDR2 ANQGSEA. CDR3 sequence: CSVVGDRVTDTQYF. The CDR3 bases are TGCAGCGTTGTAGGGGACAGGGTCACAGATACGCAGTATTTT.

The V gene is TRBV24-1, the J gene TRBJ2-2, with D possibly matching TRBD1 (6 bases). V lost 3 bases and J lost 1, with 11 bases in between. This CDR3 is built from 16 residues. Germline CDR1 KGHDR, CDR2 SFDVKD. The CDR3 reads CATSDAGTQNTGELFF. Written as DNA, the CDR3 is TGTGCCACCAGTGATGCCGGGACACAGAACACCGGGGAGCTGTTTTTT.

This clonotype was detected only a few times. V is TRBV10-3 and J is TRBJ1-1; 8 bases map to TRBD1. Germline values: CDR1 ENHRY, CDR2 SYGVKD. CDR3 length: 13 residues. Trimming cost V 10 bases and J 6 bases; bases outside gene matches: 10. In DNA form, the CDR3 reads TGTGCCACCGGACAGGGTGGTTTGGCTGAAGCTTTCTTT. This sequence encodes CATGQGGLAEAFF.

The table lists this clonotype with many counts. The chain carries TRBV18 and TRBJ2-5, with 13 bases aligning to TRBD2. V was pared by 3 bases and J by 1 base, with 2 bases of the junction left unmatched. Germline CDR1 and CDR2: KGHSH and LQKENI. This CDR3 contains 16 residues. The CDR3 region is CASSPGLAGAQETQYF. CDR3 sequence (DNA): TGTGCCAGCTCACCCGGACTAGCGGGGGCCCAAGAGACCCAGTACTTC. Filled out from reference TRBV18 and TRBJ2-5, the complete variable domain reads NAGVMQNPRHLVRRRGQEARLRCSPMKGHSHVYWYRQLPEEGLKFMVYLQKENIIDESGMPKERFSAEFPKEGPSILRIQQVVRGDSAAYFCASSPGLAGAQETQYFGPGTRLLVL.

In this sample, this clonotype turned up many times. The rearrangement links TRBV28 to TRBJ1-1, with D possibly TRBD1 on 5 matching bases. This CDR3 has 14 residues. V shed 4 bases and J shed 6 bases, with 15 bases lying between them. Germline assignment: CDR1 MDHEN and CDR2 SYDVKM. For the CDR3, the DNA is TGTGCCAGCAGTTCCCCCCATCGACAGTCTGAAGCTTTCTTT. Translated: CASSSPHRQSEAFF.

The chain links TRBV6-2 or TRBV6-3 to TRBJ1-6, with no clear D. CDR3 length equals 13 residues. CDR1 and CDR2 from the germline V gene are MNHEY and SVGEGT. The V end lost 5 bases, the J end lost 8 bases, and 10 bases lay between the germline ends. CDR3 bases: TGTGCCAGCAGTAGGACTGTTTATTCACCCCTCCACTTT. This codes for CASSRTVYSPLHF.

The chain employs TRBV4-2 and TRBJ2-1; D is possibly TRBD1 (6 bases). The CDR3 consists of 17 residues. Germline V gives CDR1 LGHNA, CDR2 YNFKEQ. Trimming shortened V by 3 bases and J by 6 bases, and 21 bases separated the two germline ends. CDR3: CASSQTPQGFPSNEQFF. The CDR3 coding sequence is TGTGCCAGCAGCCAGACCCCCCAGGGGTTTCCCTCCAATGAGCAGTTCTTC.

The rearrangement joins TRBV6-1 to TRBJ2-3; 8 bases line up with TRBD2. This CDR3 is built from 15 residues. The germline gives CDR1 MNHNS, CDR2 SASEGT. V lost 8 bases to trimming and J lost 1 base; unmatched junction nucleotides: 8. The CDR3 nucleotides read TGTGCCAGCTGGAACGGGGGGGCTGGCACAGATACGCAGTATTTT. It encodes CASWNGGAGTDTQYF.

With regard to this clonotype: One end of the junction is discordant with germline, which a read error may explain. The chain has TRBV15 and TRBJ2-1; TRBD1 might be the D (5 bases). The V gene's germline CDR1 is LNHNV and CDR2 YYDKDF (reference sequence). This CDR3 contains 17 residues. The CDR3 reads CATSRDTGRRIANEQLF. The CDR3 DNA reads TGTGCCACCAGCAGAGATACAGGCCGTCGCATTGCCAATGAGCAGCTCTTC.

The gene calls are TRBV7-8 and TRBJ1-2, with unresolved D. The CDR3 length is 14 residues. Looked up from germline, CDR1 is SGHVS and CDR2 is FQNEAQ. V lost 4 bases and J lost 1, with 10 bases in between. Here the CDR3 DNA reads TGTGCCAGCAGCTGGGCCTCTTTTAACTATGGCTACACCTTC. Amino acid sequence: CASSWASFNYGYTF.

This clonotype was observed at least ten times. The rearrangement uses TRBV28 and TRBJ1-4; D remains unclear. Germline CDR1 MDHEN, CDR2 SYDVKM. The germline V and J ends were trimmed by 5 bases and 7 bases, with 14 bases remaining between them. The CDR3 consists of 14 residues. The CDR3 here is CASSDSGPGEKLFF. The CDR3 nucleotides are TGTGCCAGCAGTGACTCAGGCCCCGGTGAAAAACTGTTTTTT.

The chain has TRBV7-9 and TRBJ1-1; no clear D gene. The CDR3 totals 13 residues. The V end was cut by 5 bases, the J end by 1 base, with 8 bases between. Germline values: CDR1 SEHNR, CDR2 FQNEAQ (reference sequence). The CDR3 protein is CASSTRPNTEAFF. CDR3 nucleotide sequence: TGTGCCAGCAGCACTAGGCCGAACACTGAAGCTTTCTTT.

This clonotype occurred a few times. CDR3 amino acids: CASSFRDRGSYEQYF. For the CDR3, the DNA is TGTGCCAGCAGTTTCCGAGACAGGGGCTCCTACGAGCAGTACTTC. V and J are TRBV27 and TRBJ2-7; 8 bases map to TRBD1. Per the germline V gene, CDR1 is MNHEY and CDR2 is SMNVEV (reference sequence). The CDR3 extends over 15 amino acids. Trimming took 3 bases from V and 0 from J; bases not matched to a gene: 4.